This TCR beta chain was identified during a study of blood T cell repertoires in COVID-19. Study in general: The United States, Italy and Spain were the sources of the acute and convalescent COVID-19 samples.

Germline CDR1 and CDR2: MNHEY and SMNVEV (reference sequence). The germline V and J ends were trimmed by 6 bases and 1 base, with 13 bases remaining between them. CDR3 length equals 15 residues. Study processing details: Amplifying reference gene primers gave estimates of nucleated cell counts. The assay was immunoSEQ multiplex PCR, and TCRdb's table has in-frame clones only and misses some. That table is the source of V, J and clone size, and D and trimming were worked out from the DNA. This sample carries approximately 250,000 clones, over 80% of them seen once, and the ten largest clones take 3.1%. Clinical history reported by participants formed the basis on which cohorts were assigned. Participants in the exposed group had met a COVID-19 case in the 2 weeks before joining the study.

This chain links TRBV27 with TRBJ1-5; possibly TRBD1 for D (5 bases). This receptor was taken from a woman in her 40s who had been exposed to COVID-19. Sequencing was carried out using PBMCs or T cells enriched from blood (not recorded which). Here the CDR3 reads CASRGGVWSNQPQHF. CDR3 coding DNA: TGTGCCAGCAGAGGAGGGGTTTGGAGCAATCAGCCCCAGCATTTT.